A single sample is the source of the 16 T cell receptor beta chains below, sequenced in a study of blood T cells in healthy people across ages. Primed by a sample-barcoded 5' primer and a J-beta primer mix, a second PCR proceeded for 7 to 11 cycles. TCRdb itself ran the 5' RACE reads through MiXCR, one entry per CDR3 protein. The table has 1,300,000 or so distinct CDR3 sequences, approximately 60% seen once. Sequenced: blood. These receptor sequences come from a man younger than 35 in good health.

This chain joins TRBV6-5 and TRBJ2-7, with a weak D call TRBD2 (5 bases). Trimming took off 2 bases at V and 5 bases at J, with 10 bases between the two ends. The V gene's germline CDR1 is MNHEY and CDR2 SVGAGI. CDR3 size: 13 residues. CDR3 sequence: CASSYAGVNEQYF. CDR3 in DNA: TGTGCCAGCAGTTACGCCGGGGTAAACGAGCAGTACTTC.

V usage is TRBV12-5 and J usage is TRBJ1-2; D not certain. Per germline, CDR1 LGHNT and CDR2 FRNRAP. Trimming left V 2 bases short and J 7 bases short, with 5 bases between. The CDR3 contains 11 residues. The CDR3 region has the DNA TGTGCTAGTGGTTTGTTCTCTGGCTACACCTTC. This encodes CASGLFSGYTF.

The gene calls are TRBV7-2 and TRBJ1-1; TRBD1 is a possible D gene (5 bases). Trimming took off 1 base at V and 3 bases at J, with 21 bases between the two ends. Germline V gene lookup returns CDR1 SGHTA and CDR2 FQGNSA. The length of the CDR3 is 18 residues. CDR3: CASSLDLLLQGADTEAFF. In nucleotides, the CDR3 is TGTGCCAGCAGCTTAGATCTCCTCCTCCAAGGGGCGGACACTGAAGCTTTCTTT.

This clonotype was seen a few times. The chain links TRBV25-1 to TRBJ1-2; 7 bases agree with TRBD1. The CDR3 extends over 14 amino acids. J was trimmed by 7 bases and V by 3 bases; bases with no gene match: 8. In germline, CDR1 is MGHDK, CDR2 SYGVNS. CDR3 residues: CASSDFDTGVGYTF. CDR3 nucleotides: TGTGCCAGCAGTGACTTTGATACAGGGGTTGGCTACACCTTC.

The gene calls are TRBV2 and TRBJ2-7; TRBD1 agrees at 9 bases. After removal of 5 bases from V and 6 bases from J, the junction contained 14 bases not matched to a gene. Germline lookup yields CDR1 SNHLY and CDR2 FYNNEI. The CDR3 runs to 16 residues. In nucleotides, the CDR3 is TGTGCCAGCAGTTTAGGACAGGGGCTACGATACCTCGAGCAGTACTTC. Protein sequence: CASSLGQGLRYLEQYF.

The chain joins TRBV20-1 to TRBJ2-1; 9 bases agree with TRBD1. With 2 bases clipped from V and 10 bases from J, the junction kept 9 bases outside the gene matches. Germline CDR1 is DFQATT and CDR2 is SNEGSKA (reference sequence). The CDR3 has 14 residues. CDR3 DNA: TGCAGTGCTAGAATACAGGGGGCGATTTACGAGCAGTTCTTC. It translates to CSARIQGAIYEQFF.

This clonotype was seen a single time. The chain has TRBV9 and TRBJ2-1; unclear D gene. Germline CDR1 is SGDLS and CDR2 is YYNGEE. Trimming cost V 4 bases and J 6 bases, with 11 bases left between them. The CDR3 has 13 residues. The CDR3, as DNA: TGTGCCAGCAGCCCATGGACCATCAATGAGCAGTTCTTC. Its translation: CASSPWTINEQFF.

The chain's CDR3 is CASSLAGPPTDTQYF. CDR3 sequence (DNA): TGTGCCAGCAGTTTAGCGGGGCCTCCCACAGATACGCAGTATTTT. The V gene is TRBV28, the J gene TRBJ2-3; TRBD2 is a possible D gene (6 bases). CDR1 and CDR2 (germline): MDHEN, SYDVKM. V was pared by 2 bases and J by 2 bases, with 11 bases between. CDR3 length: 15 residues.

Only a few counts were recorded for this clonotype. The CDR3 loop reads CAISERTAETQYF. The DNA of the CDR3 is TGTGCCATCAGTGAGCGGACAGCTGAGACCCAGTACTTC. The chain joins TRBV10-3 to TRBJ2-4; TRBD1 is a possible D gene (6 bases). The assigned J gene may be wrong: the sequence end matches TRBJ2-5 better. The CDR3 contains 13 residues. Germline assignment: CDR1 ENHRY and CDR2 SYGVKD.

The V call is TRBV30, the J call TRBJ1-4; D may be TRBD1 (5 bases). CDR3 size: 13 residues. The V end was cut by 8 bases, the J end by 8 bases, with 18 bases between. The V gene's germline CDR1 is GTSNPN and CDR2 SVGIG (reference sequence). The CDR3 loop reads CAGSRVRREKLFF. The CDR3 coding sequence is TGTGCCGGATCCAGGGTGCGGCGGGAAAAACTGTTTTTT.

In its sample, this clonotype was seen many times. The rearrangement joins TRBV5-1 to TRBJ2-6, with D perhaps matching TRBD1 (6 bases). CDR1 is SGHRS, CDR2 YFSETQ, per germline. Trimming cost V 1 base and J 1 base, with 6 bases left between them. The CDR3 covers 15 residues. The CDR3 reads CASSLTGSGANVLTF. DNA of the CDR3: TGCGCCAGCAGCTTGACAGGGTCTGGGGCCAACGTCCTGACTTTC.

The chain employs TRBV4-1 and TRBJ2-1; D perhaps matches TRBD2 (5 bases). The CDR3 length is 14 residues. Germline V gene lookup returns CDR1 MGHRA and CDR2 YSYEKL. V gave up 7 bases and J gave up 5 bases, with 15 bases separating them. The CDR3 coding sequence is TGCGCCAGCACTGCCGGGGAGTGGGACAATGAGCAGTTCTTC. Translating gives CASTAGEWDNEQFF.

This clonotype was counted once. The rearrangement joins TRBV6-2 or TRBV6-3 to TRBJ1-2; no clear D. The germline CDR1 and CDR2 sequences are MNHEY and SVGEGT. This CDR3 is built from 14 residues. Deletions cut 6 bases from V and 5 bases from J, with 16 bases between. The CDR3 region is CASREAGEWYGYTF. The CDR3 DNA follows: TGTGCCAGCAGAGAAGCCGGTGAATGGTATGGCTACACCTTC.

The chain is built from TRBV4-2 and TRBJ2-2; D unresolved. The CDR3 spans 15 residues. The V end was cut by 0 bases, the J end by 7 bases, with 12 bases between. The germline CDR1 and CDR2 sequences are LGHNA and YNFKEQ. In nucleotides, the CDR3 is TGTGCCAGCAGCCAAGAGACACCATCGATCGGGGAGCTGTTTTTT. Translating gives CASSQETPSIGELFF.

This clonotype has only a few counts. The chain employs TRBV29-1 and TRBJ1-2; D is possibly TRBD1 (5 bases). V was cut by 3 bases and J by 4 bases, with 12 bases left in between. The CDR3 spans 13 residues. CDR1 is SQVTM, CDR2 ANQGSEA, per germline. CDR3: CSVEAPTAYGYTF. CDR3 coding DNA: TGCAGCGTTGAGGCCCCGACAGCCTATGGCTACACCTTC.

Turning to this clonotype: Without the conserved terminal phenylalanine or tryptophan, this CDR3 likely stems from a read error. The rearrangement joins TRBV12-3 or TRBV12-4 to TRBJ1-2; D is uncertain. The CDR3 totals 13 residues. V was trimmed by 5 bases and J by 3 bases, leaving 10 bases between them. CDR3 protein: CASSPQVHYGYTL. The CDR3 coding sequence is TGTGCCAGCAGTCCCCAGGTACACTATGGCTACACCCTC.